This passage covers 30 T cell receptor beta chains from one sample sequenced in a study of T cells in localized non-small cell lung cancer. Some clones are missing from TCRdb's copy, which holds only in-frame ones; the method was immunoSEQ multiplex PCR. The profile shows about 32,000 clones, nearly 90% of them singletons. The specimen comprised peripheral blood mononuclear cells, sampled before any cancer treatment. The source is a woman between 40 and 69 years old with stage III lung adenocarcinoma.

The chain links TRBV2 to TRBJ1-2, with 7 bases fitting TRBD1. Looked up from germline, CDR1 is SNHLY and CDR2 is FYNNEI. V shed 5 bases and J 5 bases; nucleotides not matched to a gene: 8. There are 14 residues in the CDR3. CDR3 DNA sequence: TGTGCCAGCAGTCCTCGGACAGGAGGGTATGGCTACACCTTC. Its protein product is CASSPRTGGYGYTF.

This chain links TRBV10-1 with TRBJ2-7; D remains ambiguous. This CDR3 comprises 12 residues. Trimming cost V 6 bases and J 1 base, with 7 bases left between them. The germline V gene has CDR1 WNHNN and CDR2 SYGVQD (reference sequence). The CDR3 protein is CASSGPSYEQYF. The CDR3 DNA sequence: TGCGCCAGCAGCGGCCCTTCCTACGAGCAGTACTTC.

Of note for this clone: The junction and the germline gene differ at one end; a read error may be behind it. This chain connects TRBV6-5 to TRBJ2-7, with unresolved D. The CDR3 length is 13 residues. The V gene's germline CDR1 is MNHEY and CDR2 SVGAGI. CDR3 nucleotide sequence: TGTGCCACCAGTTGGGGAATTTCGGGCGAGCAGTACTTC. This encodes CATSWGISGEQYF.

The genes are TRBV14 and TRBJ1-2, with D possibly TRBD1 on 5 matching bases. The CDR3 sequence is 14 residues long. Germline lookup yields CDR1 SGHDN and CDR2 FVKESK. Between the trimmed V and J ends, which lost 1 base and 4 bases, there was a span of 10 bases. The CDR3, as DNA: TGTGCCAGCAGCCAAGTCCAGGGCGCCTATGGCTACACCTTC. This sequence encodes CASSQVQGAYGYTF.

The V and J genes are TRBV19 and TRBJ1-1, with D perhaps TRBD1 (6 bases). Trimming removed 7 bases from V and 11 bases from J, with 17 bases in between. There are 12 residues in the CDR3. Germline values: CDR1 LNHDA, CDR2 SQIVND (reference sequence). The chain's CDR3 is CASKGEDGQAFF. The CDR3 DNA sequence: TGTGCCAGTAAGGGGGAGGACGGCCAGGCTTTCTTT.

The V and J genes are TRBV27 and TRBJ2-1; 7 bases agree with TRBD2. Germline assignment: CDR1 MNHEY and CDR2 SMNVEV (reference sequence). The CDR3 is made up of 14 amino acids. The J segment lost 9 bases and the V segment lost 3 bases, leaving 8 bases of the junction unmatched. The CDR3 DNA sequence: TGTGCCAGCAGTTTTTCCGGGAGGTTACGTGAGCAGTTCTTC. Its translation is CASSFSGRLREQFF.

The rearrangement links TRBV30 to TRBJ1-6; the D is unclear. V lost 0 bases, J lost 7 bases, and 13 bases lay in between. The CDR3 covers 15 residues. Germline CDR1 is GTSNPN and CDR2 is SVGIG (reference sequence). The CDR3 region is CAWSVQSTPNSPLHF. The CDR3 nucleotides are TGTGCCTGGAGTGTCCAATCGACGCCGAATTCACCCCTCCACTTT.

The chain recombines TRBV7-9 with TRBJ1-1, with 9 bases identical to TRBD1. The trim removed 5 bases at V and 4 bases at J, leaving 14 bases unmatched. The CDR3 is 17 amino acids. Germline V gene data show CDR1 as SEHNR and CDR2 as FQNEAQ (reference sequence). The CDR3 protein is CASSPTDRGGMSTEAFF. The CDR3 nucleotides read TGTGCCAGCAGCCCAACGGACAGGGGTGGGATGAGCACTGAAGCTTTCTTT.

The chain employs TRBV7-2 and TRBJ1-1; D is unclear. This CDR3 is built from 15 residues. Trimming took 2 bases from V and 2 from J, leaving 12 bases between them. Germline V CDR1 and CDR2: SGHTA, FQGNSA. CDR3 sequence (DNA): TGTGCCAGCAGCTTAAGGTTGGCAGGCAACACTGAAGCTTTCTTT. Residues: CASSLRLAGNTEAFF.

V usage is TRBV5-1 and J usage is TRBJ2-5; TRBD2 agrees at 12 bases. The CDR3 covers 15 residues. V was clipped by 4 bases and J by 4 bases; unmatched bases: 5. The germline V gene has CDR1 SGHRS and CDR2 YFSETQ. CDR3 sequence reads: CASSATSGRPETQYF. In DNA form, the CDR3 reads TGCGCCAGCAGCGCTACTAGCGGGAGGCCAGAGACCCAGTACTTC.

CDR3 DNA sequence: TGTGCCAGCAGCGAAGCTGGGGGGTACAATGAGCAGTTCTTC. It encodes CASSEAGGYNEQFF. The chain recombines TRBV7-3 with TRBJ2-1; TRBD2 might be the D (6 bases). This CDR3 contains 14 residues. The V gene's germline CDR1 is SGHTA and CDR2 FQGTGA. V was trimmed by 5 bases and J by 4 bases, leaving 12 bases between them.

This clone has a single count. This rearrangement joins TRBV7-2 to TRBJ2-2, with D possibly called TRBD1 or TRBD2 (5 bases each). This CDR3 region has 14 residues. Trimming took 6 bases from V and 4 from J, leaving 12 bases between them. The germline gives CDR1 SGHTA, CDR2 FQGNSA. CDR3 sequence: CASRQGGSTGELFF. CDR3 sequence (DNA): TGTGCCAGCAGGCAGGGTGGGAGCACCGGGGAGCTGTTTTTT. Using reference TRBV7-2 and TRBJ2-2 for the parts outside the CDR3, the full variable domain is GAGVSQSPSNKVTEKGKDVELRCDPISGHTALYWYRQSLGQGLEFLIYFQGNSAPDKSGLPSDRFSAERTGGSVSTLTIQRTQQEDSAVYLCASRQGGSTGELFFGEGSRLTVL.

CDR3 coding DNA: TGTGCCAGCAGCTCCCCCAGGCGAGAGGGCTACACCTTC. Its protein product is CASSSPRREGYTF. J is TRBJ1-2 and V is TRBV7-9; D is ambiguous. The V end lost 4 bases, the J end lost 8 bases, and 14 bases lay between the germline ends. Germline V CDR1 and CDR2: SEHNR, FQNEAQ (reference sequence). CDR3 length: 13 amino acids. The whole variable domain, filled in from reference TRBV7-9 and TRBJ1-2, reads DTGVSQNPRHKITKRGQNVTFRCDPISEHNRLYWYRQTLGQGPEFLTYFQNEAQLEKSRLLSDRFSAERPKGSFSTLEIQRTEQGDSAMYLCASSSPRREGYTFGSGTRLTVV.

The chain is built from TRBV5-1 and TRBJ1-3; the D gene is possibly TRBD1 (5 bases). The CDR3 loop spans 17 amino acids. V lost 0 bases and J 0 bases, leaving 13 bases between the germline ends. Germline V gene lookup returns CDR1 SGHRS and CDR2 YFSETQ. The CDR3 spells CASSLDPMGVSGNTIYF. The CDR3 DNA reads as TGCGCCAGCAGCTTGGATCCGATGGGGGTCTCTGGAAACACCATATATTTT.

The rearrangement uses TRBV5-6 and TRBJ1-5; D not resolved. Germline V gene sequence: CDR1 SGHDT, CDR2 YYEEEE. This CDR3 region has 14 residues. With 0 bases removed from V and 5 bases from J, the gap between germline ends came to 9 bases. The DNA of the CDR3 is TGTGCCAGCAGCTTGGGGGGTAATTATCAGCCCCAGCATTTT. Its translation is CASSLGGNYQPQHF. Variable domain in full (rest from reference TRBV5-6 and TRBJ1-5): DAGVTQSPTHLIKTRGQQVTLRCSPKSGHDTVSWYQQALGQGPQFIFQYYEEEERQRGNFPDRFSGHQFPNYSSELNVNALLLGDSALYLCASSLGGNYQPQHFGDGTRLSIL.

This sequence joins TRBV6-5 and TRBJ2-5; D could derive from TRBD1 or TRBD2 (6 bases each). V was cut by 7 bases and J by 5 bases, with 17 bases left in between. This CDR3 spans 14 amino acids. Germline V lookup: CDR1 MNHEY, CDR2 SVGAGI. CDR3 in DNA: TGTGCCAGCACCTCAAACGGGGGCAGGGAGACCCAGTACTTC. It is translated as CASTSNGGRETQYF.

V is TRBV5-1 and J is TRBJ1-3, with D unresolved. Germline loops: CDR1 SGHRS, CDR2 YFSETQ. The CDR3 has 15 amino acids. The V end was cut by 4 bases, the J end by 0 bases, with 11 bases between. The CDR3 sequence is CASSPAGVSGNTIYF. The CDR3 DNA reads TGCGCCAGCAGCCCCGCCGGAGTCTCTGGAAACACCATATATTTT.

The chain is built from TRBV13 and TRBJ1-2, with 8 bases matching TRBD1. Per the germline V gene, CDR1 is PRHDT and CDR2 is FYEKMQ (reference sequence). J lost 7 bases, V lost 5 bases, and 9 bases had no gene match. This CDR3 comprises 14 residues. CDR3 protein: CASSPRQGLSGYTF. The CDR3 DNA reads TGTGCCAGCAGCCCGCGACAGGGGTTGAGTGGCTACACCTTC.

This rearrangement joins TRBV10-3 to TRBJ2-5; D remains ambiguous. V lost 10 bases to trimming and J lost 1 base, with 19 bases between them. The germline gives CDR1 ENHRY, CDR2 SYGVKD. The CDR3 has 15 residues. The CDR3 sequence: CATKGLGPIQETQYF. CDR3 nucleotide sequence: TGTGCCACCAAAGGCCTCGGGCCCATCCAAGAGACCCAGTACTTC.

This chain uses TRBV28 with TRBJ1-2; D unresolved. V was clipped by 4 bases and J by 5 bases, with 8 bases between them. The CDR3 is 12 amino acids. Germline CDR1 reads MDHEN; CDR2 reads SYDVKM. In DNA, the CDR3 is TGTGCCAGCAGTTCGGAAGCGTATGGCTACACCTTC. It translates to CASSSEAYGYTF.

This chain uses TRBV6-5 with TRBJ1-3; possibly TRBD1 for D (5 bases). Germline CDR1 and CDR2: MNHEY and SVGAGI. The V end was cut by 6 bases, the J end by 2 bases, with 14 bases between. The CDR3 spans 15 residues. CDR3 DNA: TGTGCCAGCAGCCCCCCCGGGGACGCTGGAAACACCATATATTTT. Translating gives CASSPPGDAGNTIYF.

The CDR3: CASSPMGAALGYTF. In DNA, the CDR3 is TGTGCCAGCAGTCCCATGGGGGCAGCGCTAGGCTACACCTTC. The rearrangement links TRBV27 to TRBJ1-2; the D gene is possibly TRBD1 (6 bases). The germline V and J ends were trimmed by 5 bases and 8 bases, with 18 bases remaining between them. The length of the CDR3 is 14 residues. The germline V gene encodes CDR1 MNHEY and CDR2 SMNVEV (reference sequence).

The chain is built from TRBV7-9 and TRBJ1-3; no clear D gene. Trimming shortened V by 1 base and J by 4 bases, and 17 bases separated the two germline ends. Germline V gives CDR1 SEHNR, CDR2 FQNEAQ (reference sequence). This CDR3 comprises 17 residues. CDR3 region: CASSLVGAAALGNTIYF. The CDR3 nucleotides read TGTGCCAGCAGCTTAGTAGGTGCAGCCGCCCTAGGAAACACCATATATTTT.

The rearrangement uses TRBV14 and TRBJ1-2, with D possibly being TRBD1 (5 bases). Trimming took off 4 bases at V and 8 bases at J, with 14 bases between the two ends. Germline V gives CDR1 SGHDN, CDR2 FVKESK. The CDR3 has 13 residues. Here the CDR3 reads CASSLHRGAGYTF. The CDR3 DNA follows: TGTGCCAGCAGCCTTCATCGTGGGGCGGGCTACACCTTC.

The chain is built from TRBV4-2 and TRBJ2-7; D may be TRBD2 (5 bases). The CDR3 is made up of 15 amino acids. Germline assignment: CDR1 LGHNA and CDR2 YNFKEQ. Trimming took 5 bases from V and 3 from J, leaving 17 bases between them. The CDR3 nucleotides are TGTGCCAGCAGCAGAATAAGCGGCGCAGACTACGAGCAGTACTTC. Translated, it gives CASSRISGADYEQYF.

The chain employs TRBV19 and TRBJ1-1, with D tentatively TRBD1 (5 bases). Germline lookup yields CDR1 LNHDA and CDR2 SQIVND (reference sequence). Trimming took 3 bases from V and 0 from J, leaving 23 bases between them. The CDR3 has 19 amino acids. CDR3: CASSIGAGSPPKLNTEAFF. DNA of the CDR3: TGTGCCAGTAGTATCGGGGCAGGTTCCCCCCCAAAGTTGAACACTGAAGCTTTCTTT.

The chain recombines TRBV18 with TRBJ2-3; 7 positions agree with TRBD2. J was trimmed by 2 bases and V by 3 bases; bases with no gene match: 5. CDR3 size: 15 residues. CDR1 is KGHSH, CDR2 LQKENI, per germline. DNA for the CDR3: TGTGCCAGCTCACCGGGCCTAGCGGACACAGATACGCAGTATTTT. Encoded protein: CASSPGLADTDTQYF. Full variable domain (outside the CDR3, taken from reference TRBV18 and TRBJ2-3): NAGVMQNPRHLVRRRGQEARLRCSPMKGHSHVYWYRQLPEEGLKFMVYLQKENIIDESGMPKERFSAEFPKEGPSILRIQQVVRGDSAAYFCASSPGLADTDTQYFGPGTRLTVL.

In this sample, this clone turned up a few times. J is TRBJ1-5 and V is TRBV7-9, with D perhaps TRBD1 (6 bases). Per germline, CDR1 SEHNR and CDR2 FQNEAQ (reference sequence). The CDR3 spans 13 residues. The V end lost 2 bases, the J end lost 4 bases, and 6 bases lay between the germline ends. CDR3 region: CASSLQGNQPQHF. CDR3 in DNA: TGTGCCAGCAGCTTACAGGGGAATCAGCCCCAGCATTTT.

In this sample, this clone turned up once. The chain has TRBV19 and TRBJ2-4; TRBD1 matches at 9 bases. Germline V gene data show CDR1 as LNHDA and CDR2 as SQIVND (reference sequence). Losses at the gene ends were 0 bases for V and 7 bases for J; bases not matched to a gene: 4. The CDR3 has 15 amino acids. The CDR3 is CASSIDTGGINIQYF. The CDR3 DNA follows: TGTGCCAGTAGTATAGATACAGGGGGCATCAACATTCAGTACTTC.

The chain employs TRBV4-2 and TRBJ2-1, with TRBD2 matching over 7 bases. The CDR3 sequence is 17 residues long. Unmatched junction bases numbered 5, after V lost 0 bases and J lost 0 bases. The germline CDR1 and CDR2 sequences are LGHNA and YNFKEQ. CDR3 in amino acids: CASSQEERGSSYNEQFF. The CDR3 DNA sequence: TGTGCCAGCAGCCAAGAAGAGCGGGGAAGCTCCTACAATGAGCAGTTCTTC.